This T cell receptor (beta chain) comes out of a study of blood T cell repertoires in COVID-19 (dated by TCRdb to 2019 to 2021). Regarding the study in general: Samples covering the acute and convalescent phases of COVID-19 were provided by collaborators in the United States, Italy and Spain. Where HLA class I and class II types were available, the types were taken from metadata supplied by the sample provider, not from assay-based typing. The samples were drawn from two sources: the first 160 participants of the ongoing ImmuneRACE study, and some 1,300 subjects contributed by 6 global collaborators. The prospective study material was composed of cDNA or gDNA derived from T cells, B-cell-depleted T cells, or PBMCs. Subjects who had been exposed to COVID-19, were actively infected with it, or had recovered from it provided the deeply sampled blood TCRbeta repertoires that made up the dataset. Nearly every sample came with metadata listing a de-identified subject ID, COVID-19 status, age in years and sex. The repertoires were released in a freely available public database intended as a resource for research on the immune response to SARS-CoV-2.

TCRbeta CDR3 regions were amplified from genomic DNA by means of the immunoSEQ Assay, a bias-controlled multiplex PCR. The original methods were these. The number of nucleated cells in each sample was estimated from the amplification of reference gene primers within the assay. Sequence reads were collapsed and filtered to measure the absolute abundance of every unique TCRbeta CDR3 rearrangement. Productive Simpson clonality was computed per sample as the square root of Simpson's diversity index over productive rearrangements. The immuneACCESS repertoire file appears here via TCRdb, limited to in-frame rearrangements. These files lack a portion of the clones; in checked studies, under half of the deficit traces to unresolved V genes, and the cause of the others is not known. The DNA gave D and trimming, while V, J and clone size come from that table. The sample has about 130,000 clones on record, about 89% of them singletons. The biggest ten clones account for over 10% of the sample.

Findings and caveats that apply to the study as a whole: How much clinical and demographic metadata was included differed by source and by participant, and the metadata was provided uncurated.

In Seattle, one collaborating source enrolled patients while the infection was active and tracked those patients longitudinally over the course of disease. Whole blood was collected in K2EDTA tubes by collaborating institutions according to the institutions' own protocols. For TCRbeta analysis, collaborator samples were shipped as frozen whole blood, as isolated PBMCs, or as DNA extracted from either sample type. Germline trimming amounts to 2 bases on V and 0 bases on J, with 2 as the count of junction bases outside the gene matches. From cysteine to phenylalanine, the CDR3 is 15 amino acids long. The entry retains the CDR3 DNA only, 45 bases that are in frame from base 1. The germline V gene specifies SGDLS as CDR1 and YYNGEE as CDR2. With respect to this clone: There is no known antigen for this receptor. Per-base qualities were not stored, and no clone one base away is much larger.

Material: peripheral blood. This receptor was taken from an older woman with COVID-19, enrolled during active disease. The sequence is built from TRBV9 and TRBJ2-3; 8 of the junction bases match TRBD2. The sequence in DNA is TGTGCCAGCAGCGTTAGCGGGGCTAGCACAGATACGCAGTATTTT. Its translation is CASSVSGASTDTQYF.